One TCR beta chain is described in this entry. Antigen unknown. The CDR3 has 15 residues. Germline-derived CDR1 and CDR2 are LGHNA and YSLEER. The V gene end was trimmed by 1 base and the J gene end by 5 bases; junction bases not matched to a gene: 4. The sample comes from a study of graft-versus-host responses after intestinal transplantation. About the study: All of the recipients had induction that used anti-thymocyte globulin, then tacrolimus and steroids for approximately 3 years.

Here immunoSEQ multiplex PCR was the method, and the copy in TCRdb shows in-frame clones only, minus some. The table shows around 110,000 clones, with roughly 92% occurring only once. Study results and limitations: Recipient marrow showed GvH clones, some seen first in ileum or blood.

Sequencing used unstimulated CD4+ T cells sorted from spleen or lymph node cells, obtained before transplant. The receptor's source is a human donor who was the organ donor for an intestinal transplant. The V call is TRBV4-3, the J call TRBJ2-2; 7 bases map to TRBD2. The CDR3 sequence: CASSQVQGGTGELFF. The CDR3, as DNA: TGCGCCAGCAGCCAAGTGCAGGGAGGGACCGGGGAGCTGTTTTTT.